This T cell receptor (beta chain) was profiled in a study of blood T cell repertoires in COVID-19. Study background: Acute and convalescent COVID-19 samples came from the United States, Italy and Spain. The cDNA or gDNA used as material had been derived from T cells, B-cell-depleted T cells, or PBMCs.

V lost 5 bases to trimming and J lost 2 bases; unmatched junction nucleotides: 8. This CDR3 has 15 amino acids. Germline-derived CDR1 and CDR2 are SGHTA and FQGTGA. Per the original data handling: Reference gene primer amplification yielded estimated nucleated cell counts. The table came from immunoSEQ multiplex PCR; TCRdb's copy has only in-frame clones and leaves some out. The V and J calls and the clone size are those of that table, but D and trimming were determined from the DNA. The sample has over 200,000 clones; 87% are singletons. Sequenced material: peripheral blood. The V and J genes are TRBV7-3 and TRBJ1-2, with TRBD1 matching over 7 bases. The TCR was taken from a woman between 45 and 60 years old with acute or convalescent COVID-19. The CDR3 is CASSKQGFANYGYTF. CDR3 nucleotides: TGTGCCAGCAGCAAACAGGGGTTCGCCAACTATGGCTACACCTTC.